This T cell receptor (beta chain) appears in the sequencing data of a study of blood T cells in healthy people across ages. About this clonotype itself: Its antigen is still unknown.

With a J-beta primer mix and a sample-barcoded 5' primer, a second PCR ran 7 to 11 cycles. TCRdb recomputed calls from the 5' RACE reads with MiXCR, one row per CDR3 protein. The sample gives 1,800,000 or so distinct CDR3 sequences, about 39% of which show up once; roughly 23% is in the top ten. Study outcomes and limitations: Greater diversity and more naive CD4+ cells were seen in long-lived donors than in aged donors.

The CDR3 length is 16 residues. The V gene end was trimmed by 0 bases and the J gene end by 3 bases; junction bases not matched to a gene: 8. Germline lookup yields CDR1 LGHNA and CDR2 YNFKEQ. The material sequenced was blood. The sequence derives from a human donor in good health. V usage is TRBV4-2 and J usage is TRBJ2-7, with 7 bases that match TRBD1. This chain's CDR3 is CASSQDRSGQFYEQYF. The DNA for the CDR3 is TGTGCCAGCAGCCAAGATCGGTCGGGACAGTTCTACGAGCAGTACTTC.